This entry is about one T cell receptor (beta chain). This clonotype was observed many times. Its recognized antigen is unknown. No qualities accompany the bases; no much larger clone lies one base away. The sample's treatment or condition, from its label and the paper: allogeneic hematopoietic cell transplantation with graft depleted of TCRalphabeta T cells and CD19 B cells. TCRalphabeta/CD19-depleted allogeneic hematopoietic cell grafts were given to the transplant recipients, all of whom were children. This specimen belongs to a study of T-cell reconstitution after alpha-beta-depleted transplantation in children (dated by TCRdb to 2016 to 2017). For context, the study as a whole: T-cell immune reconstitution after TCRalphabeta/CD19-depleted allogeneic hematopoietic cell transplantation in children was quantitatively tracked in the study by means of TCR repertoire profiling.

The CDR3 contains 18 residues, cysteine and phenylalanine counted. The CDR3 DNA has 54 bases and is translated from base 1. Trimming leaves V shorter by 1 base and J shorter by 3 bases, with the junction holding 8 bases beyond the gene matches. Taken from the germline V gene, the CDR1 and CDR2 loops are SGHVS and FNYEAQ. Overall results and qualifications from the work: In some patients, the high TCRbeta diversity seen at day 60 was put down to recipient T cells and intrathymic progenitors that had survived conditioning. The apparently early recovery of alphabetaT-cell counts about two months after transplant reportedly depended on only several hundred rapidly expanded clones that came from non-depleted graft cells. The frequencies of hyperexpanded clones fell over the following months, and after one year, T-cell counts and TCRbeta diversity were mostly attributed to newly produced T cells.

Receptor libraries were prepared by PCR. Sequenced on an Illumina HiSeq 2500. Molecular barcoding was employed in the preparation of TCR libraries, with unique molecular identifiers being used to normalize TCRbeta repertoire quantification. TCRdb reprocessing: public reads trimmed at Q25 with fastp, clones called with MiXCR, in-frame beta chains kept. Entries that share a CDR3 protein sequence are merged under the most common genes and DNA. This sample holds 440,000 or so distinct CDR3 sequences; roughly 44% were observed only once. The top ten clones comprise 27% of the sample. The chain joins TRBV7-6 to TRBJ2-1; a stretch of 11 junction bases matches TRBD2. Specimen: PBMCs, collected before TCRalphabeta/CD19-depleted stem cell transplant. This sequence originates from a girl aged 2 to 9 with aplastic anemia, due to receive a stem cell transplant. DNA sequence: TGTGCCAGCAGCTTAGGGCCCATAGCGGGAGGGTACTACAATGAGCAGTTCTTC. This is translated as CASSLGPIAGGYYNEQFF.